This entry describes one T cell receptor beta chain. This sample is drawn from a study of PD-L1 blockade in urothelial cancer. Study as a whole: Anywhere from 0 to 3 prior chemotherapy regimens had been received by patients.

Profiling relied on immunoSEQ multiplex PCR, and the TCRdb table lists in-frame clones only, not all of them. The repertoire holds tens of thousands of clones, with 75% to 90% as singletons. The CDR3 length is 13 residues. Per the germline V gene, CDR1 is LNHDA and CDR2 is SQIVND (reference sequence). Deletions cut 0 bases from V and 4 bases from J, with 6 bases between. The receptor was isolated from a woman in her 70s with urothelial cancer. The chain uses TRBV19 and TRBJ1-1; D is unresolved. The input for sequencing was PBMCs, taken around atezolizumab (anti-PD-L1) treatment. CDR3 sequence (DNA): TGTGCCAGTAGTATAGAACGGGGCACTGAAGCTTTCTTT. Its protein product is CASSIERGTEAFF.